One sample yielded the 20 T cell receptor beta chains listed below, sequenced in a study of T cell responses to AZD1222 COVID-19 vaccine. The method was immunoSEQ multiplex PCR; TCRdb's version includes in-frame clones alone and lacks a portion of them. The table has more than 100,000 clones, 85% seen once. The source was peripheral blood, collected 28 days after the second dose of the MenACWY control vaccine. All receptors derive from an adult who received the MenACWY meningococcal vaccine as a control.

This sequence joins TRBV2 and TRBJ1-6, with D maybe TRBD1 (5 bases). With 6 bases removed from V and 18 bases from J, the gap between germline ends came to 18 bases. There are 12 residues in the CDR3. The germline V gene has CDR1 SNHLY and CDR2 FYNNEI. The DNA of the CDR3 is TGTGCCAGCAGGGGAGGACTCAGGGAGCCCCACTTT. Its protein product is CASRGGLREPHF.

The CDR3 loop is CASSPAGQGSYEQYF. As DNA, the CDR3 is TGTGCCAGCAGCCCCGCGGGACAGGGTTCTTACGAGCAGTACTTC. The chain is built from TRBV7-9 and TRBJ2-7, with TRBD1 matching over 9 bases. J lost 4 bases, V lost 5 bases, and 9 bases had no gene match. This CDR3 is built from 15 residues. The germline V gene encodes CDR1 SEHNR and CDR2 FQNEAQ (reference sequence).

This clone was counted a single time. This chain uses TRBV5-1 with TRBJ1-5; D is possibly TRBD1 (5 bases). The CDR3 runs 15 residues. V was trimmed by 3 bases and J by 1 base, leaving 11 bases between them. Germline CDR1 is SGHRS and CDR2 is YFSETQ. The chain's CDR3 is CASSSGGTSNQPQHF. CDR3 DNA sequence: TGCGCCAGCAGCTCTGGGGGGACCAGCAATCAGCCCCAGCATTTT.

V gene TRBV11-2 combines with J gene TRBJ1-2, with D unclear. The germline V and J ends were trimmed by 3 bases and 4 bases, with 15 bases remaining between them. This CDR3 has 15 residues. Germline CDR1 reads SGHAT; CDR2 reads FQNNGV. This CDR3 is CASSFSSGLGYGYTF. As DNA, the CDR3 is TGTGCCAGCAGCTTTTCGAGTGGACTGGGCTATGGCTACACCTTC.

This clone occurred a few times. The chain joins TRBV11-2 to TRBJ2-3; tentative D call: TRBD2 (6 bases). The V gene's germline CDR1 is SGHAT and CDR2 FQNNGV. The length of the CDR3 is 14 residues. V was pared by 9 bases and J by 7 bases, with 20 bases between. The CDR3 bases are TGTGCCAGTTCCCCACCGGGGGTCGTAAATACGCAGTATTTT. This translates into CASSPPGVVNTQYF.

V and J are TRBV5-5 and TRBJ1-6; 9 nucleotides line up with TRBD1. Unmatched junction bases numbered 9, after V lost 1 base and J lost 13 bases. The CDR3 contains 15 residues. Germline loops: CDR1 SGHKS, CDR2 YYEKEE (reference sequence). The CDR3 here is CASSLSGTGPDPLHF. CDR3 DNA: TGTGCCAGCAGCTTGAGTGGGACAGGGCCTGACCCCCTCCACTTT.

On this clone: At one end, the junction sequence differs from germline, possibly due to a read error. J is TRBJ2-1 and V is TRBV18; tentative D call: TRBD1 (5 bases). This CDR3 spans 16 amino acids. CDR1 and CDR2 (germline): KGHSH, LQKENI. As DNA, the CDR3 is TGTGCCAGCTCACCACTCGACAGATCCCCCCACAATGAACAGTTCTTC. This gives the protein CASSPLDRSPHNEQFF.

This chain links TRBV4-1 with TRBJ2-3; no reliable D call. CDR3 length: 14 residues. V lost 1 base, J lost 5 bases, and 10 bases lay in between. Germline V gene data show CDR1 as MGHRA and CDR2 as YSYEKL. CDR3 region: CASSQVISVDTQYF. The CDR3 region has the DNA TGCGCCAGCAGCCAAGTGATATCCGTAGATACGCAGTATTTT.

The CDR3 sequence is CASSPGQMGGYTF. The CDR3 bases are TGTGCCAGCAGCCCAGGACAGATGGGCGGCTACACCTTC. This sequence joins TRBV12-3 or TRBV12-4 and TRBJ1-2; D might be TRBD1 (6 bases). The CDR3 is made up of 13 amino acids. The V end lost 6 bases, the J end lost 8 bases, and 16 bases lay between the germline ends.

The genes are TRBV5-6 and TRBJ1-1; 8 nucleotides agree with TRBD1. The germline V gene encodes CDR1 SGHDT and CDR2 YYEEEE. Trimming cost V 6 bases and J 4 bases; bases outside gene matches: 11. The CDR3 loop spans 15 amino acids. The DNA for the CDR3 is TGTGCCAGCATGGTCGGACAGGGATTTAGCACTGAAGCTTTCTTT. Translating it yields CASMVGQGFSTEAFF.

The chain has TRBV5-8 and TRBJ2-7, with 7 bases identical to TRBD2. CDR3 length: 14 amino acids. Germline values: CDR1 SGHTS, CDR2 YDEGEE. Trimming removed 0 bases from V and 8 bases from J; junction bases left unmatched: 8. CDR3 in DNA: TGTGCCAGCAGCTTGGGGACTAGGACTTCACAGCAGTACGTC. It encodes CASSLGTRTSQQYV.

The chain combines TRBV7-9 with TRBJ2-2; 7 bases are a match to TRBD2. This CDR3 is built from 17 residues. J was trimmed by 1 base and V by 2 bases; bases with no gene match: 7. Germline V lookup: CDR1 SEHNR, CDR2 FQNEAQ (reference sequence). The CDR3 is CASSLIRASGNTGELFF. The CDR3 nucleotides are TGTGCCAGCAGCTTAATAAGGGCTAGCGGGAACACCGGGGAGCTGTTTTTT. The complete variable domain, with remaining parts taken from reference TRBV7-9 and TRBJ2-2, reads DTGVSQNPRHKITKRGQNVTFRCDPISEHNRLYWYRQTLGQGPEFLTYFQNEAQLEKSRLLSDRFSAERPKGSFSTLEIQRTEQGDSAMYLCASSLIRASGNTGELFFGEGSRLTVL.

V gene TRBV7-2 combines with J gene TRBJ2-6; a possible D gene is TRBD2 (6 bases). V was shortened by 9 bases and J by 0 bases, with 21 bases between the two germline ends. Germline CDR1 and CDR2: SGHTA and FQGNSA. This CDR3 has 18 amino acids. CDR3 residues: CARTLGGLTLSGANVLTF. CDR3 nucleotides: TGTGCCAGAACCCTGGGGGGACTCACACTCTCTGGGGCCAACGTCCTGACTTTC. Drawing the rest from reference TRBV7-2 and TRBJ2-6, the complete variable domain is GAGVSQSPSNKVTEKGKDVELRCDPISGHTALYWYRQSLGQGLEFLIYFQGNSAPDKSGLPSDRFSAERTGGSVSTLTIQRTQQEDSAVYLCARTLGGLTLSGANVLTFGAGSRLTVL.

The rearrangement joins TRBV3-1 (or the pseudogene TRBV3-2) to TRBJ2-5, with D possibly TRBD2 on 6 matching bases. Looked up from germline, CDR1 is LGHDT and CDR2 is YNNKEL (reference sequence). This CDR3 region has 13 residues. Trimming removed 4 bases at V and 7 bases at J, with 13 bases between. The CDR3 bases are TGTGCCAGCAGCCTCCCGGGGGTCGGGACCCAGTACTTC. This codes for CASSLPGVGTQYF.

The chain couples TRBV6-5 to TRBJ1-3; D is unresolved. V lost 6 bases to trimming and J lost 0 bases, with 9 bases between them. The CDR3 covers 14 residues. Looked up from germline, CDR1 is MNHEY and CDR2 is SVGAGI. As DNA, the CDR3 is TGTGCCAGCAGCGCTCCCTACTCTGGAAACACCATATATTTT. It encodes CASSAPYSGNTIYF.

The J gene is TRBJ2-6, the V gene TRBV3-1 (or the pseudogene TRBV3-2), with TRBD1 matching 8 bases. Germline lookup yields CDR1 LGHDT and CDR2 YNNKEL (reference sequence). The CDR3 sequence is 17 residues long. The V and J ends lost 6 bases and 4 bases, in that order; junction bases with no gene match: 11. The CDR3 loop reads CASSPTGGVWGANVLTF. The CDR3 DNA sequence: TGTGCCAGCAGTCCAACAGGGGGAGTCTGGGGGGCCAACGTCCTGACTTTC.

The CDR3 loop is CASSLGDRGRNEQYF. For the CDR3, the DNA is TGTGCCAGCAGCTTAGGGGACAGGGGGAGGAACGAGCAGTACTTC. This chain links TRBV7-9 with TRBJ2-7; 11 nucleotides align to TRBD1. The CDR3 extends over 15 amino acids. The germline V gene has CDR1 SEHNR and CDR2 FQNEAQ (reference sequence). The junction had 4 bases not matched to a gene; V was cut back by 1 base and J by 5 bases.

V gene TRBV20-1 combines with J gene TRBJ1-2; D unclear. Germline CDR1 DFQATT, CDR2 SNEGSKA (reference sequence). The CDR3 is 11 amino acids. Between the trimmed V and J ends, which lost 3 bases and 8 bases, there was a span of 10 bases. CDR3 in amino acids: CSASLVTGYTF. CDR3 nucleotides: TGCAGTGCTAGCTTGGTTACGGGCTACACCTTC.

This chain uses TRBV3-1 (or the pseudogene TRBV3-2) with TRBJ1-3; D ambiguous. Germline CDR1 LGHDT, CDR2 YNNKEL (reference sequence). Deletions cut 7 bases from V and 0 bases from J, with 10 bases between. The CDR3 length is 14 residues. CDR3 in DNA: TGTGCCAGCACCTCGACTGACTCTGGAAACACCATATATTTT. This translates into CASTSTDSGNTIYF.

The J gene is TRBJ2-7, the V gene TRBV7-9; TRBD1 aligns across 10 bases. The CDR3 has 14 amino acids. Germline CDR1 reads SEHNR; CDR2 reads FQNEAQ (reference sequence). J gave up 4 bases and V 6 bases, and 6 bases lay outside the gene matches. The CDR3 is CASRSGQGLYEQYF. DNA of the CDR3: TGTGCCAGCAGGTCGGGACAGGGGCTTTACGAGCAGTACTTC.